This TCR beta chain was captured by sequencing in a study of cytotoxic CD8 clonotypes in ibrutinib-treated CLL. The protocol was immunoSEQ multiplex PCR, while the TCRdb copy is restricted to in-frame clones and leaves out a portion. The sample has 15,000 to 20,000 clones, approximately 80% seen once. Trimming took 0 bases from V and 4 from J, leaving 12 bases between them. Looked up from germline, CDR1 is PRHDT and CDR2 is FYEKMQ (reference sequence). The CDR3 runs 15 residues. The specimen comprised PBMCs, sampled before ibrutinib treatment. The sequence was collected from a human donor with chronic lymphocytic leukemia. The chain has TRBV13 and TRBJ1-1; D possibly corresponds to TRBD1 (5 bases). CDR3 nucleotide sequence: TGTGCCAGCAGCTTAGGTCAGGGCAGTGGCACTGAAGCTTTCTTT. Translating gives CASSLGQGSGTEAFF.